Here is one T cell receptor beta chain with its context. Its cognate antigen has yet to be identified. No qualities accompany the bases; no much larger clone lies one base away. Participants in the prospective study were aged 18 to 89 years, lived in some 24 United States geographic areas, and enrolled through a virtual design. Cohort assignment in the prospective study relied on participant-reported clinical history from a screening survey and a study questionnaire. Recovered participants in ImmuneRACE Cohort 3 were defined as having two consecutive negative NP/OP PCR tests, clearance from a healthcare professional, or resolution of symptoms. Mobile phlebotomists in the prospective study collected whole blood, serum and a nasopharyngeal or oropharyngeal swab from every participant. Additional blood draws and questionnaires over a roughly two-month period could optionally be provided by prospective study participants. Prospective study blood samples were shipped either frozen or at room temperature before DNA extraction.

This sample is part of a study of blood T cell repertoires in COVID-19 (dated by TCRdb to 2019 to 2021). Regarding the complete study: Samples from collaborators originated in the United States, Italy and Spain and spanned both the acute and convalescent phases of COVID-19. Deeply sampled blood TCRbeta repertoires from subjects exposed to, actively infected with, or recovered from COVID-19 were included in the dataset. HLA class I and class II types, where available, came from metadata supplied by the sample provider rather than from assay-based typing. A de-identified subject ID, COVID-19 status, age in years and sex were almost always included in the sample metadata. Samples came from the ongoing ImmuneRACE study (first 160 participants) plus 1,254 subjects from 6 global collaborators. The prospective study material was composed of cDNA or gDNA derived from T cells, B-cell-depleted T cells, or PBMCs. The repertoires were released in a freely available public database intended as a resource for research on the immune response to SARS-CoV-2. Here is what the overall study found, with its caveats: The quantity of clinical and demographic metadata differed by source and by participant and was supplied without curation.

TCRbeta CDR3 regions were amplified from genomic DNA using the immunoSEQ Assay, a bias-controlled multiplex PCR. For the original study's pipeline: Nucleated cell counts per sample were estimated from amplification of reference gene primers within the assay. To quantify the absolute abundance of each unique TCRbeta CDR3 rearrangement, sequence reads were collapsed and filtered. For each sample, productive Simpson clonality was calculated as the square root of Simpson's diversity index over productive rearrangements. The immuneACCESS repertoire file appears here via TCRdb, limited to in-frame rearrangements. These files lack a portion of the clones; in checked studies, under half of the deficit traces to unresolved V genes, and the cause of the others is not known. D and trimming were read from the DNA, whereas the V and J calls and clone size are those reported in that table. The sample table records approximately 200,000 clones; under 85% of these occur just once. The top ten clonotypes cover 1.8% of the sample.

For CDR1 and CDR2, the germline V gene lists LGHNA and YSLEER. Including the terminal cysteine and phenylalanine, the CDR3 comprises 15 residues. Of the read, only the CDR3 DNA is kept; its 45 bases are in frame from base 1. The sequenced sample was PBMCs or T cells enriched from blood (not recorded which). The chain couples TRBV4-3 to TRBJ2-7; 9 middle bases align to TRBD2. Matching the DNA end better, TRBJ2-1 makes the J call doubtful. This sequence was found in a man in his 60s who had recovered from COVID-19. The CDR3 in this case is CASSQDRIRAGGQFF. DNA sequence: TGCGCCAGCAGCCAAGATCGTATTCGAGCGGGGGGACAGTTCTTC.